Following are 11 T cell receptor beta chains from one sample sequenced in a study of T cells in Graves' hyperthyroidism and ophthalmopathy. RNA transcripts served as the template for amplifying TCR beta CDR3 regions. The HTBI set primed first-round TCR CDR3 RT-PCR. TCRdb reprocessed the multiplex PCR reads with MiXCR, giving one entry per CDR3 protein. The repertoire consists of more than 550,000 distinct CDR3 sequences, with around a sixth occurring once and the leading ten covering 15% to 17%. Sequenced: blood. All receptors come from a man aged 45-65 years with Graves' hyperthyroidism.

This clonotype was counted ten times or more. This chain joins TRBV5-1 and TRBJ2-7, with 13 positions matching TRBD2. Per the germline V gene, CDR1 is SGHRS and CDR2 is YFSETQ. The CDR3 has 15 residues. The trim removed 4 bases at V and 6 bases at J, leaving 7 bases unmatched. CDR3 loop: CASSPLAGGPGEQYF. The CDR3 coding sequence is TGCGCCAGCAGCCCACTAGCGGGAGGGCCGGGCGAGCAGTACTTC.

This chain uses TRBV5-1 with TRBJ1-2; D uncertain. The CDR3 is 12 residues long. The germline CDR1 and CDR2 sequences are SGHRS and YFSETQ. V lost 4 bases and J lost 8, with 12 bases in between. The CDR3 DNA follows: TGCGCCAGCAGCACTGGCTCGGGGGGCTACACCTTC. Its protein product is CASSTGSGGYTF.

At least ten counts were recorded for this clonotype. The V call is TRBV20-1, the J call TRBJ2-7; D gene uncertain. Germline CDR1 DFQATT, CDR2 SNEGSKA (reference sequence). There are 11 residues in the CDR3. V was trimmed by 4 bases and J by 4 bases, leaving 8 bases between them. CDR3 loop: CSATDGYEQYF. CDR3 nucleotides: TGCAGTGCTACGGACGGATACGAGCAGTACTTC.

This clonotype was recorded many times. The chain joins TRBV9 to TRBJ2-1; a weak D match, TRBD2 (6 bases). The V gene's germline CDR1 is SGDLS and CDR2 YYNGEE. The CDR3 is 17 residues long. The V gene lost 5 bases and the J gene lost 0 bases, with 18 bases spanning the gap. CDR3 nucleotide sequence: TGTGCCAGCAGTGTTCGGGGTGGTAGCGGCTCCTACAATGAGCAGTTCTTC. This translates into CASSVRGGSGSYNEQFF.

The rearrangement joins TRBV7-2 to TRBJ1-5; D is unclear. V lost 1 base and J 3 bases, leaving 10 bases between the germline ends. The CDR3 has 15 amino acids. Germline V gene data show CDR1 as SGHTA and CDR2 as FQGNSA. This CDR3 is CASSLGAGLNQPQHF. The DNA for the CDR3 is TGTGCCAGCAGCTTAGGGGCAGGACTCAATCAGCCCCAGCATTTT. The variable domain in full, completed from reference TRBV7-2 and TRBJ1-5, reads GAGVSQSPSNKVTEKGKDVELRCDPISGHTALYWYRQSLGQGLEFLIYFQGNSAPDKSGLPSDRFSAERTGGSVSTLTIQRTQQEDSAVYLCASSLGAGLNQPQHFGDGTRLSIL.

Ten or more counts support this clonotype. The chain links TRBV2 to TRBJ2-6; no firm D call. This CDR3 contains 15 residues. V lost 0 bases and J lost 3, with 6 bases in between. Germline CDR1 SNHLY, CDR2 FYNNEI. CDR3 DNA sequence: TGTGCCAGCAGTGAAGCGCCAAGTGGGGCCAACGTCCTGACTTTC. Translating gives CASSEAPSGANVLTF.

This clonotype was detected ten times or more. This chain connects TRBV11-2 to TRBJ1-1; 10 bases line up with TRBD1. This CDR3 contains 17 residues. Germline V gives CDR1 SGHAT, CDR2 FQNNGV. Unmatched junction bases numbered 9, after V lost 5 bases and J lost 0 bases. The CDR3 DNA reads as TGTGCCAGCAGCACCTGGGACAGGGGAGTACTGAACACTGAAGCTTTCTTT. Translating it yields CASSTWDRGVLNTEAFF.

In its sample, this clonotype was seen many times. This sequence joins TRBV2 and TRBJ2-7; TRBD2 aligns across 9 bases. Unmatched junction bases numbered 4, after V lost 8 bases and J lost 2 bases. CDR3 size: 13 residues. Germline CDR1 SNHLY, CDR2 FYNNEI. The CDR3 loop reads CASGTSPPYEQYF. Here the CDR3 DNA reads TGTGCCAGCGGGACTAGCCCTCCCTACGAGCAGTACTTC.

CDR3 nucleotide sequence: TGTGCCAGCAGTTACTCGCTAAAGGGGTCGAACACCGGGGAGCTGTTTTTT. Protein: CASSYSLKGSNTGELFF. V and J are TRBV6-2 or TRBV6-3 and TRBJ2-2, with D tentatively TRBD1 (5 bases). Germline V CDR1 and CDR2: MNHEY, SVGEGT. The CDR3 contains 17 residues. Trimming removed 0 bases at V and 0 bases at J, with 11 bases between.

This chain uses TRBV10-3 with TRBJ1-5; D gene unclear. V was trimmed by 0 bases and J by 7 bases, leaving 7 bases between them. The CDR3 has 13 residues. Germline values: CDR1 ENHRY, CDR2 SYGVKD. The CDR3 DNA follows: TGTGCCATCAGTGAGTCATTGGGCCAGCCCCAGCATTTT. It yields the protein CAISESLGQPQHF.

This clonotype was counted ten times or more. The rearrangement joins TRBV11-2 to TRBJ2-3, with D possibly TRBD2 on 7 matching bases. The CDR3 has 16 amino acids. Trimming took off 2 bases at V and 2 bases at J, with 14 bases between the two ends. Germline CDR1 reads SGHAT; CDR2 reads FQNNGV. The CDR3 coding sequence is TGTGCCAGCAGCTTATTCCCGGGGGGACACACAGATACGCAGTATTTT. This sequence encodes CASSLFPGGHTDTQYF.